The 4 T cell receptor beta chains in this list originate from one sample, sequenced in a study of preoperative IRX-2 immunotherapy in early breast cancer. As to treatment: preoperative locoregional IRX-2 cytokine immunotherapy. Profiling relied on immunoSEQ multiplex PCR, and the TCRdb table lists in-frame clones only, not all of them. The sample includes around 34,000 clones, roughly 87% seen only once; the top ten take 2% to 3%. Specimen: lymph node tissue, collected from a patient treated with IRX-2 immunotherapy. The receptors shown here come from a human donor with breast cancer.

The chain carries TRBV6-9 and TRBJ1-5, with D uncertain. V shed 3 bases and J shed 4 bases, with 7 bases lying between them. Germline assignment: CDR1 MNHGY and CDR2 SVAAGI. This CDR3 contains 13 residues. As DNA, the CDR3 is TGTGCCAGCAGTTACAAGATAAATCAGCCCCAGCATTTT. The encoded protein is CASSYKINQPQHF.

V is TRBV19 and J is TRBJ2-5; a possible D gene is TRBD1 (6 bases). The germline V gene encodes CDR1 LNHDA and CDR2 SQIVND (reference sequence). V was shortened by 3 bases and J by 5 bases, with 13 bases between the two germline ends. This CDR3 has 14 residues. CDR3 in amino acids: CASSIAGVVETQYF. The DNA of the CDR3 is TGTGCCAGTAGTATCGCAGGGGTGGTCGAGACCCAGTACTTC.

The chain combines TRBV19 with TRBJ2-3; 15 bases are shared with TRBD2. CDR1 LNHDA and CDR2 SQIVND come from the germline V gene (reference sequence). Trimming took 5 bases from V and 6 from J; bases not matched to a gene: 3. This CDR3 is 15 amino acids long. Written as DNA, the CDR3 is TGTGCCAGTAGTGTCGGGACTAGCGGGGGGGATACGCAGTATTTT. Translated, it gives CASSVGTSGGDTQYF.

The CDR3 loop is CASSWLIGSDTQYF. For the CDR3, the DNA is TGTGCCAGCAGTTGGTTGATAGGGTCAGATACGCAGTATTTT. The V call is TRBV28, the J call TRBJ2-3; D not certain. The CDR3 spans 14 residues. V lost 4 bases to trimming and J lost 4 bases, with 12 bases between them. Germline values: CDR1 MDHEN, CDR2 SYDVKM.